The 21 T cell receptor beta chains below come from one sample, sequenced in a study of blood T cell repertoires in COVID-19. Data came from immunoSEQ multiplex PCR; TCRdb stores just in-frame clones and leaves some out. The sample contains about 110,000 clones, 85% of which appear only once. Sequences were obtained from peripheral blood. Receptors originate from a man aged 50-60 years with acute or convalescent COVID-19.

This clone was picked up one time. The rearrangement joins TRBV6-5 to TRBJ1-3; D unclear. V lost 6 bases, J lost 3 bases, and 6 bases lay in between. This CDR3 region has 12 residues. The germline V gene has CDR1 MNHEY and CDR2 SVGAGI. The chain's CDR3 is CASRGDGNTIYF. The CDR3, as DNA: TGTGCCAGCAGGGGCGATGGAAACACCATATATTTT.

This rearrangement joins TRBV27 to TRBJ2-7; no firm D call. Germline CDR1 MNHEY, CDR2 SMNVEV (reference sequence). CDR3 size: 11 residues. V lost 8 bases and J 2 bases, leaving 7 bases between the germline ends. The CDR3 bases are TGTGCCAGCGGCACCGCCTACGAGCAGTACTTC. Its translation: CASGTAYEQYF.

The chain combines TRBV12-5 with TRBJ1-5, with unresolved D. The CDR3 spans 14 residues. V was trimmed by 1 base and J by 5 bases, leaving 9 bases between them. Germline CDR1 and CDR2: LGHNT and FRNRAP. CDR3 sequence reads: CASGLGREYQPQHF. CDR3 DNA: TGTGCTAGTGGTTTGGGGAGGGAATATCAGCCCCAGCATTTT.

V gene TRBV3-1 (or the pseudogene TRBV3-2) combines with J gene TRBJ2-1, with 11 nucleotides matching TRBD2. Germline CDR1 is LGHDT and CDR2 is YNNKEL (reference sequence). CDR3 size: 21 residues. J gave up 5 bases and V 1 base, and 19 bases lay outside the gene matches. This CDR3 is CASSQGGPSSGGPLTHNEQFF. The CDR3 DNA is TGTGCCAGCAGCCAAGGAGGGCCTTCTAGCGGGGGGCCGTTAACCCACAATGAGCAGTTCTTC.

J is TRBJ1-5 and V is TRBV2; weak D call: TRBD1 (6 bases). Trimming took off 6 bases at V and 2 bases at J, with 11 bases between the two ends. This CDR3 contains 14 residues. Germline values: CDR1 SNHLY, CDR2 FYNNEI. In DNA form, the CDR3 reads TGTGCCAGCAGGGCAGGGGTTGGCAATCAGCCCCAGCATTTT. Its protein is CASRAGVGNQPQHF.

The CDR3 region has the DNA TGTGCTAGTGGGCGTACGCTGAGTTCCGAGCAGTACTTC. Encoded protein: CASGRTLSSEQYF. The chain employs TRBV12-5 and TRBJ2-7, with D unresolved. V was clipped by 6 bases and J by 6 bases, with 15 bases between them. There are 13 residues in the CDR3. Germline CDR1 and CDR2: LGHNT and FRNRAP. The full variable domain, with the rest looked up from reference TRBV12-5 and TRBJ2-7, is DARVTQTPRHKVTEMGQEVTMRCQPILGHNTVFWYRQTMMQGLELLAYFRNRAPLDDSGMPKDRFSAEMPDATLATLKIQPSEPRDSAVYFCASGRTLSSEQYFGPGTRLTVT.

The V and J genes are TRBV5-1 and TRBJ1-3; no clear D gene. The V end was cut by 5 bases, the J end by 3 bases, with 9 bases between. Germline-derived CDR1 and CDR2 are SGHRS and YFSETQ. The CDR3 extends over 13 amino acids. CDR3 protein: CASREEFGNTIYF. CDR3 bases: TGCGCCAGCAGGGAGGAATTTGGAAACACCATATATTTT. The variable domain in full, completed from reference TRBV5-1 and TRBJ1-3, reads KAGVTQTPRYLIKTRGQQVTLSCSPISGHRSVSWYQQTPGQGLQFLFEYFSETQRNKGNFPGRFSGRQFSNSRSEMNVSTLELGDSALYLCASREEFGNTIYFGEGSWLTVV.

This clone was counted between two and nine times. The chain employs TRBV18 and TRBJ1-3; possibly TRBD1 for D (6 bases). CDR3 length: 15 residues. V was cut by 3 bases and J by 4 bases, with 13 bases left in between. Germline values: CDR1 KGHSH, CDR2 LQKENI. The chain's CDR3 is CASSPVTGSGNTIYF. Here the CDR3 DNA reads TGTGCCAGCTCACCTGTAACAGGGAGCGGAAACACCATATATTTT.

The rearrangement links TRBV30 to TRBJ1-2; no clear D. CDR1 and CDR2 from the germline V gene are GTSNPN and SVGIG (reference sequence). The CDR3 consists of 10 residues. The CDR3 loop is CAGGNYGYTF. In DNA, the CDR3 is TGTGCGGGAGGCAACTATGGCTACACCTTC. The variable domain in full, completed from reference TRBV30 and TRBJ1-2, reads SQTIHQWPATLVQPVGSPLSLECTVEGTSNPNLYWYRQAAGRGLQLLFYSVGIGQISSEVPQNLSASRPQDRQFILSSKKLLLSDSGFYLCAGGNYGYTFGSGTRLTVV.

This rearrangement joins TRBV3-1 (or the pseudogene TRBV3-2) to TRBJ1-1, with TRBD1 identical over 9 bases. V dropped 0 bases and J dropped 7; count of bases not matched to a gene: 9. Looked up from germline, CDR1 is LGHDT and CDR2 is YNNKEL (reference sequence). The CDR3 runs 16 residues. CDR3 region: CASSQEGTGRDGEAFF. As DNA, the CDR3 is TGTGCCAGCAGCCAAGAAGGGACAGGGCGTGATGGTGAAGCTTTCTTT.

The rearrangement uses TRBV4-2 and TRBJ2-6, with TRBD1 matching 8 bases. V gave up 1 base and J gave up 0 bases; unmatched junction bases: 8. The CDR3 sequence is 19 residues long. CDR1 LGHNA and CDR2 YNFKEQ come from the germline V gene. DNA of the CDR3: TGTGCCAGCAGCCAAGTACAGGGGGTTACCCCCTCTGGGGCCAACGTCCTGACTTTC. Translated, it gives CASSQVQGVTPSGANVLTF.

This chain joins TRBV27 and TRBJ1-5; the D gene is possibly TRBD1 (5 bases). The CDR3 runs 13 residues. V was clipped by 6 bases and J by 9 bases, with 15 bases between them. CDR1 MNHEY and CDR2 SMNVEV come from the germline V gene (reference sequence). This CDR3 reads CASRRQPGGPQHF. The CDR3 DNA reads TGTGCCAGCAGAAGACAGCCCGGCGGGCCCCAGCATTTT.

The rearrangement links TRBV18 to TRBJ2-3; D call uncertain. The CDR3 covers 12 residues. Trimming shortened V by 7 bases and J by 0 bases, and 5 bases separated the two germline ends. Looked up from germline, CDR1 is KGHSH and CDR2 is LQKENI. The CDR3 loop is CASLSSTDTQYF. DNA of the CDR3: TGTGCCAGCTTATCTAGCACAGATACGCAGTATTTT.

This chain joins TRBV28 and TRBJ1-2, with D maybe TRBD1 (6 bases). Germline V gives CDR1 MDHEN, CDR2 SYDVKM. This CDR3 contains 18 residues. Trimming removed 1 base at V and 8 bases at J, with 26 bases between. DNA for the CDR3: TGTGCCAGCAGTTTATCATCAGGTTTCCAAAACAGGGTTGGAGGCTACACCTTC. Protein sequence: CASSLSSGFQNRVGGYTF.

This clone was detected only a few times. One junction end does not reproduce the germline sequence, and a read error may be involved. The chain recombines TRBV3-1 (or the pseudogene TRBV3-2) with TRBJ2-2; TRBD2 agrees at 8 bases. The CDR3 spans 12 residues. Germline CDR1 LGHDT, CDR2 YNNKEL (reference sequence). This CDR3 reads CAARGGPGELFF. The DNA of the CDR3 is TGCGCGGCACGGGGGGGCCCCGGGGAGCTGTTTTTT.

V and J are TRBV19 and TRBJ1-4, with 10 bases matching TRBD1. Germline V gene lookup returns CDR1 LNHDA and CDR2 SQIVND (reference sequence). Trimming cost V 2 bases and J 0 bases; bases outside gene matches: 3. The CDR3 runs to 17 residues. CDR3 sequence (DNA): TGTGCCAGTAGTATATCCGGGACAGGGGCAACTAATGAAAAACTGTTTTTT. Translating it yields CASSISGTGATNEKLFF.

This sequence joins TRBV11-2 and TRBJ2-1; 7 bases match TRBD2. Germline CDR1 reads SGHAT; CDR2 reads FQNNGV. The CDR3 extends over 15 amino acids. The trim removed 5 bases at V and 4 bases at J, leaving 8 bases unmatched. CDR3 in amino acids: CASSEQPSGYNEQFF. CDR3 coding DNA: TGTGCCAGCAGCGAACAGCCTAGCGGTTACAATGAGCAGTTCTTC.

Here the CDR3 DNA reads TGTGCCAGCGGGGCACTGGGGTTGGAGGGCGGCTATGGCTACACCTTC. Protein: CASGALGLEGGYGYTF. V and J are TRBV6-6 and TRBJ1-2; a weak D match, TRBD1 (5 bases). This CDR3 region has 16 residues. V lost 8 bases to trimming and J lost 4 bases, with 23 bases between them. Germline CDR1 is MNHNY and CDR2 is SVGAGI (reference sequence).

This clone was counted between two and nine times. The J gene is TRBJ1-1, the V gene TRBV19; D is unclear. The CDR3 sequence is 11 residues long. Germline CDR1 and CDR2: LNHDA and SQIVND (reference sequence). Between the trimmed V and J ends, which lost 9 bases and 6 bases, there was a span of 11 bases. The CDR3 bases are TGTGCCAGCTCCCGGGGAGCTGAAGCTTTCTTT. It codes for CASSRGAEAFF.

In its sample, this clone was seen a few times. V gene TRBV28 combines with J gene TRBJ2-1; 14 bases are shared with TRBD2. V shed 3 bases, J shed 7 bases, and the junction held 14 bases outside the gene matches. This CDR3 has 19 amino acids. Germline CDR1 and CDR2: MDHEN and SYDVKM. The CDR3, as DNA: TGTGCCAGCAGTTTCCCCGGGACTAGCGGGAGTAGGATTGATAATGAGCAGTTCTTC. Its protein product is CASSFPGTSGSRIDNEQFF. Filled out from reference TRBV28 and TRBJ2-1, the complete variable domain reads DVKVTQSSRYLVKRTGEKVFLECVQDMDHENMFWYRQDPGLGLRLIYFSYDVKMKEKGDIPEGYSVSREKKERFSLILESASTNQTSMYLCASSFPGTSGSRIDNEQFFGPGTRLTVL.

This sequence joins TRBV11-3 and TRBJ1-3, with 7 bases identical to TRBD1. J was trimmed by 4 bases and V by 2 bases; bases with no gene match: 8. The CDR3 is 16 residues long. From germline, CDR1 is SGHNT and CDR2 YENEEA. The CDR3 DNA follows: TGTGCCAGCAGCTTATCTCCGACAGGGAGCGGAAACACCATATATTTT. Translated: CASSLSPTGSGNTIYF.